This is a list of T cell receptor beta chains from one sample in a study of cytotoxic CD8 clonotypes in ibrutinib-treated CLL. Here immunoSEQ multiplex PCR was the method, and the copy in TCRdb shows in-frame clones only, minus some. The table includes roughly 63,000 clones, approximately 57% detected once. Sequencing used PBMCs, obtained after 12 months of ibrutinib treatment. These receptor sequences come from a human donor with chronic lymphocytic leukemia. The CDR3 runs from the conserved cysteine through the conserved F or W. A D gene is named only where the DNA matches it firmly. Clone size is given for some rows only: seen once, a few or many times, or a class if the clone is expanded.

j_gene	v_gene	d_gene	abundance	CDR3nt	CDR3aa
TRBJ1-2	TRBV27	-	few	TGTGCCAGCAGTCCGACAGGTTATGGCTACACCTTC	CASSPTGYGYTF
TRBJ2-1	TRBV6-5	-	few	TGTGCCAGCAGTTACGCCAGGCCGAATGAGCAGTTCTTC	CASSYARPNEQFF
TRBJ2-2	TRBV14	TRBD1	-	TGTGCCAGCAGCTCTGGACAGGGTTGGACCGGGGAGCTGTTTTTT	CASSSGQGWTGELFF
TRBJ2-5	TRBV2	-	few	TGTGCCAGCAGTGAAACGGCTAGCGCCCACTTC	CASSETASAHF
TRBJ2-1	TRBV6-1	TRBD2	once	TGTGCCAGCACTGAGACATGGGGGGGCAATGAGCAGTTCTTC	CASTETWGGNEQFF
TRBJ2-1	TRBV9	-	-	TGTGCCAGCAGCTTCAGGTTCGGGACTGGGCTCAATGAGCAGTTCTTC	CASSFRFGTGLNEQFF
TRBJ2-2	TRBV27	-	once	TGTGCCAGCAGCCCCGGGGCCTACGGAACCGGGGAGCTGTTTTTT	CASSPGAYGTGELFF
TRBJ1-1	TRBV6-5	-	many	TGTGCCAGCAGTTACCCCGGACTATTCCCCACTGAAGCTTTCTTT	CASSYPGLFPTEAFF
TRBJ2-3	TRBV9	TRBD2	-	TGTGCCAGCAGCGTGACTAGCGGGCTCACAGATACGCAGTATTTT	CASSVTSGLTDTQYF
TRBJ2-1	TRBV5-4	TRBD2	once	TGTGCCAGCAGCCCAGCGGGACTAGCGGGGGGCCTGCAGTTCTTC	CASSPAGLAGGLQFF
TRBJ2-3	TRBV10-3	TRBD2	-	TGTGCCATCAGTGAAAATCAGCGGGGGAGCACAGATACGCAGTATTTT	CAISENQRGSTDTQYF
TRBJ2-1	TRBV7-8	TRBD2	-	TGTGCCAGCAGCTTATGGAGCCTAGCGGGAGGCCACCGTGAGCAGTTCTTC	CASSLWSLAGGHREQFF
TRBJ2-1	TRBV18	TRBD2	once	TGTGCCAGCTCGTTCAACCCCCTAGCGGGAGAATACAATGAGCAGTTCTTC	CASSFNPLAGEYNEQFF
TRBJ2-7	TRBV25-1	TRBD2	-	TGTGCCAGCAGCTTAGCTAGCGGGGGCTACGAGCAGTACTTC	CASSLASGGYEQYF